This T cell receptor (beta chain) was captured in a study of blood T cell repertoires in COVID-19 (dated by TCRdb to 2020 to 2022). Background on the whole study: Samples covering the acute and convalescent phases of COVID-19 were provided by collaborators in the United States, Italy and Spain. The samples were drawn from the first 160 participants of the ongoing ImmuneRACE study and from more than 1,000 subjects provided by 6 global collaborators. Subjects who had been exposed to COVID-19, were actively infected with it, or had recovered from it provided the deeply sampled blood TCRbeta repertoires that made up the dataset. Where available, HLA class I and class II types were taken from metadata supplied by the sample provider and were not determined by assay-based typing. The prospective study material was composed of cDNA or gDNA derived from T cells, B-cell-depleted T cells, or PBMCs. The repertoires were released in a freely available public database intended as a resource for research on the immune response to SARS-CoV-2. Sample metadata almost always included a de-identified subject ID, COVID-19 status, age in years and sex.

CDR1 is given as SEHNR and CDR2 as FQNEAQ, both from the germline V gene (reference sequence). The CDR3 sequence holds 14 residues, the cysteine and phenylalanine included. Only CDR3 DNA is held: 42 bases, read in frame from base 1. The germline V and J ends show losses of 5 bases and 4 bases respectively, and no gene match explains 7 bases of the junction. Paper-wide results and their limitations: Clinical and demographic metadata were provided uncurated, with the amount varying by source and participant.

TCRbeta CDR3 regions were amplified from genomic DNA by means of the immunoSEQ Assay, a bias-controlled multiplex PCR. The original methods were these. The number of nucleated cells in each sample was estimated by amplification of reference gene primers within the assay. To quantify the absolute abundance of each unique TCRbeta CDR3 rearrangement, sequence reads were collapsed and filtered. Productive Simpson clonality was computed per sample as the square root of Simpson's diversity index over productive rearrangements. Not all clones reach the TCRdb copy of this immuneACCESS table, which keeps in-frame sequences only. Checked studies attribute under half of the gap to unresolved V genes and leave the rest unexplained. V, J and clone size reflect that table, while D and trimming were determined from the DNA. The sample table lists approximately 250,000 clones, approximately 89% of them with a count of one. The ten largest make up approximately 1.2% of the sample.

About this clone itself: No cognate antigen has been identified for it. Within one base of it there is no much larger clone, and no base qualities were kept.

In the prospective study, participants were 18 to 89 years old, resided in around 25 geographic areas of the United States, and were enrolled through a virtual design. To assign participants to cohorts, the prospective study relied on clinical history that participants themselves reported in a screening survey and a study questionnaire. In the prospective study, whole blood, serum and a nasopharyngeal or oropharyngeal swab were collected from each participant by mobile phlebotomists. Participants in the prospective study had the option to provide additional blood draws and questionnaires over a 2-month period. Before DNA extraction, blood samples from the prospective study were shipped at room temperature or frozen.

The chain joins TRBV7-9 to TRBJ1-1; 7 of the junction bases match TRBD1. The sequenced material came from PBMCs or T cells enriched from blood (not recorded which). This clonotype was obtained from a woman between 40 and 55 years old with acute COVID-19. CDR3 sequence: CASSTGTAATEAFF. Here is the DNA: TGTGCCAGCAGCACCGGGACAGCTGCCACTGAAGCTTTCTTT.